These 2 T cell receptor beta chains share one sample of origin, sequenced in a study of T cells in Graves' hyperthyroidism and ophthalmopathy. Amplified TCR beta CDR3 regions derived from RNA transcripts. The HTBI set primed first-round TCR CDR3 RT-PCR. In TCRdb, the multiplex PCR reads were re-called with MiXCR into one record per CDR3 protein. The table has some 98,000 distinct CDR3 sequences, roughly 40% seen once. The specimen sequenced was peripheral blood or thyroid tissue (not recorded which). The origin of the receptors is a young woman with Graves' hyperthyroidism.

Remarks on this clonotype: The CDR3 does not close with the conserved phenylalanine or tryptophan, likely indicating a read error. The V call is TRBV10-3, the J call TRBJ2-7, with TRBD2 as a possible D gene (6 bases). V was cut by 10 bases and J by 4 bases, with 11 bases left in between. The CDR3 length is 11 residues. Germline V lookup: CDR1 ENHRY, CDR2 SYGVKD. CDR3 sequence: CATQGRYEQYL. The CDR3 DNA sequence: TGTGCCACCCAAGGGAGGTACGAGCAGTACCTC.

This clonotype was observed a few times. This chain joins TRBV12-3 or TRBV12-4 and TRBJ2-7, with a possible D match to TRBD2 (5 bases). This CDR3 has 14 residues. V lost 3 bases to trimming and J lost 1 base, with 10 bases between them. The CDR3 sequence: CASSFRENSYEQYF. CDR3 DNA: TGTGCCAGCAGTTTCCGGGAAAATTCCTACGAGCAGTACTTC.